This TCR beta chain was profiled in a study of blood T cell repertoires in COVID-19. Looked up from germline, CDR1 is MNHEY and CDR2 is SMNVEV (reference sequence). CDR3 length: 14 amino acids. V was pared by 4 bases and J by 6 bases, with 6 bases of the junction left unmatched. Generated by immunoSEQ multiplex PCR, the TCRdb table keeps only in-frame clones and is missing some. The sample lists 45,000 or so clones; approximately 86% were seen once. The sample taken for sequencing was peripheral blood. This TCR was recovered from a woman aged 80 or over with acute or convalescent COVID-19. The chain is built from TRBV27 and TRBJ2-1, with TRBD2 identical over 7 bases. In DNA, the CDR3 is TGTGCCAGCAGTTCAAACCCTAGCGGCAATGAGCAGTTCTTC. The encoded protein is CASSSNPSGNEQFF.